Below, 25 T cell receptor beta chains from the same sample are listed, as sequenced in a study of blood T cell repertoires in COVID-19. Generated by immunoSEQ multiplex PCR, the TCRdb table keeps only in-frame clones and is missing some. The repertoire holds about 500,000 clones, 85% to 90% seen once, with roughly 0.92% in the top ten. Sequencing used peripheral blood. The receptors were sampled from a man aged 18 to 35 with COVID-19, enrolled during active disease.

The CDR3 nucleotides are TGTGCCAGCAGCCCGACAGGGAATCAGCCCCAGCATTTT. Encoded protein: CASSPTGNQPQHF. The gene calls are TRBV3-1 (or the pseudogene TRBV3-2) and TRBJ1-5; 7 bases agree with TRBD1. The junction had 1 base not matched to a gene; V was cut back by 4 bases and J by 4 bases. The germline V gene has CDR1 LGHDT and CDR2 YNNKEL (reference sequence). CDR3 length: 13 residues.

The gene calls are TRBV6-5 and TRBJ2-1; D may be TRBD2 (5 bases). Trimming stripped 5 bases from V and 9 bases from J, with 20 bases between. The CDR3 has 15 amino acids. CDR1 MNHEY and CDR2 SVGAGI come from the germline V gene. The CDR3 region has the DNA TGTGCCAGCAGTCCCATAGCGTCCCCCCAGGTTGAGCAGTTCTTC. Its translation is CASSPIASPQVEQFF.

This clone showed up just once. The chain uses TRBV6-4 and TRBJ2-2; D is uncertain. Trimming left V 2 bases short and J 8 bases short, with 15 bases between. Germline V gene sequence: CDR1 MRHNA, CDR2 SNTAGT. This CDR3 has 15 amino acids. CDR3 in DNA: TGTGCCAGCAGTGACGGAAGACTTAGCTCGGGGGAGCTGTTTTTT. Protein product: CASSDGRLSSGELFF.

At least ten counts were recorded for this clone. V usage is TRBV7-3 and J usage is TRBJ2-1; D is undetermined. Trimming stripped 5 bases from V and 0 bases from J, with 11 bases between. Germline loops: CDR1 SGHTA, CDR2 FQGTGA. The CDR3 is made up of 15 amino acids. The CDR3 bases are TGTGCCAGCAGCGTCGACACGAGCTCCTACAATGAGCAGTTCTTC. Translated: CASSVDTSSYNEQFF.

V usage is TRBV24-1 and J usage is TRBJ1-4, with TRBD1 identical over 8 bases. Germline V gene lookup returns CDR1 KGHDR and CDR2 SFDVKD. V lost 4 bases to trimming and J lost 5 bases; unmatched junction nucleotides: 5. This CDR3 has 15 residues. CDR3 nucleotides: TGTGCCACCAGTGACACCGGGACAGGAAATGAAAAACTGTTTTTT. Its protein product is CATSDTGTGNEKLFF.

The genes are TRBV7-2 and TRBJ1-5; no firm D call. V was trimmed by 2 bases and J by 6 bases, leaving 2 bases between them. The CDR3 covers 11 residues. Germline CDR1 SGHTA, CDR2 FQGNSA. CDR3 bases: TGTGCCAGCAGCTTACGTCAGCCCCAGCATTTT. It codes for CASSLRQPQHF.

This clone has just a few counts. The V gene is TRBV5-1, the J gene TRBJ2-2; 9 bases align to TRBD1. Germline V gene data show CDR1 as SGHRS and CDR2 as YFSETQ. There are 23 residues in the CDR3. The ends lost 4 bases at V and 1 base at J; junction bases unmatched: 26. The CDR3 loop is CASSPYVPGQGTSNRVNTGELFF. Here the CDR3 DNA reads TGCGCCAGCAGCCCCTACGTCCCGGGACAGGGAACTTCGAACCGAGTGAACACCGGGGAGCTGTTTTTT.

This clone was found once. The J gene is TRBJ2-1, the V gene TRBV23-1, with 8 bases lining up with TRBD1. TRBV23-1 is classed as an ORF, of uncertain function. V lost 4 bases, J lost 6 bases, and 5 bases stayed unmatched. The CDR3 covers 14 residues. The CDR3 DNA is TGCGCCAGCAGTCCCAGACAGGGGCTCAATGAGCAGTTCTTC. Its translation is CASSPRQGLNEQFF.

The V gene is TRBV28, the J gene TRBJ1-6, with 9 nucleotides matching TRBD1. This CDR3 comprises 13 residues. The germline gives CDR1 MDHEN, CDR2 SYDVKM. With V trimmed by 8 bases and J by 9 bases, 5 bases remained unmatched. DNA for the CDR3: TGTGCCAGCTCGACAGGGGGGGCTTCACCCCTCCACTTT. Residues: CASSTGGASPLHF.

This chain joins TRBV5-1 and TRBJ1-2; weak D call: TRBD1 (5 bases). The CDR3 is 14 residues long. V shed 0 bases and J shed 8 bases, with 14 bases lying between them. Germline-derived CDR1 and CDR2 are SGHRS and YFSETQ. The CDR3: CASSLGQGGRGYTF. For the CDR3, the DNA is TGCGCCAGCAGCTTGGGCCAGGGAGGAAGGGGCTACACCTTC.

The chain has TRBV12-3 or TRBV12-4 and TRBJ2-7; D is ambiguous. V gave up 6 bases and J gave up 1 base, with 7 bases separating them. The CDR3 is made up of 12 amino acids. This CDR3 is CASSGESYEQYF. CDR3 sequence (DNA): TGTGCCAGCAGCGGAGAGTCCTACGAGCAGTACTTC.

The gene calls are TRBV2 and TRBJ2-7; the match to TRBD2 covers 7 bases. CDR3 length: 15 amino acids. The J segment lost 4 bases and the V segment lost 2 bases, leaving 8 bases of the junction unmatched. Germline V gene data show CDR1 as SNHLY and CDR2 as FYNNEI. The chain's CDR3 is CASSELAGRRYEQYF. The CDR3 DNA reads TGTGCCAGCAGTGAATTGGCCGGGAGGCGGTACGAGCAGTACTTC.

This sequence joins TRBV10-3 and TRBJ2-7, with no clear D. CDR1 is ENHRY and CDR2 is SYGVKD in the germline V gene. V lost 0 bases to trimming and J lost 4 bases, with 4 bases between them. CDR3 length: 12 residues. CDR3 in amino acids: CAISESIYEQYF. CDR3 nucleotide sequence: TGTGCCATCAGTGAGTCTATTTACGAGCAGTACTTC.

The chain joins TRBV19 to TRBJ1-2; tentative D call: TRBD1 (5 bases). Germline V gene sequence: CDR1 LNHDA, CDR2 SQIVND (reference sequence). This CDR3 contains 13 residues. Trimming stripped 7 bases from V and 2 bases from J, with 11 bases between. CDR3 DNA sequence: TGTGCCAGTACGATGGGACTCAACTATGGCTACACCTTC. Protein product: CASTMGLNYGYTF.

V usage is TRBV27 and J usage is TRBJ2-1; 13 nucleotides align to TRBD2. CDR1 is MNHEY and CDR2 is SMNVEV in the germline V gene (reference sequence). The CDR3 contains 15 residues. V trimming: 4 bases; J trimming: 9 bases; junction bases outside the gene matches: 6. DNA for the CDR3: TGTGCCAGCAGTTCGGGACTAGCGGGACTGGGTGAGCAGTTCTTC. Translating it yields CASSSGLAGLGEQFF.

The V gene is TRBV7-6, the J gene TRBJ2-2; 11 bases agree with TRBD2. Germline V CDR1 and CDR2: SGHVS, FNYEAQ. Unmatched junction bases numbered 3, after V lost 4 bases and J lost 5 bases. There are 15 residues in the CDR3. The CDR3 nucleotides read TGTGCCAGCAGCTCCAGGACTAGCGGGACCGGGGAGCTGTTTTTT. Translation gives CASSSRTSGTGELFF.

CDR3 amino acids: CASSFWDRQETQYF. The DNA of the CDR3 is TGCGCCAGCAGCTTTTGGGACAGACAAGAGACCCAGTACTTC. V is TRBV5-1 and J is TRBJ2-5; 7 nucleotides match TRBD1. In germline, CDR1 is SGHRS, CDR2 YFSETQ. This CDR3 has 14 amino acids. Germline trimming cut 2 bases from V and 2 bases from J; bases unmatched to any gene: 3.

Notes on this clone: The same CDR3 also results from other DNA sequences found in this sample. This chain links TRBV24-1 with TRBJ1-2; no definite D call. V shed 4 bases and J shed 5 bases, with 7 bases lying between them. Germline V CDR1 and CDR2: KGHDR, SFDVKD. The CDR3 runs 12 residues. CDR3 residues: CATSDSSYGYTF. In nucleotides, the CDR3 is TGTGCCACCAGTGACTCCTCTTATGGCTACACCTTC.

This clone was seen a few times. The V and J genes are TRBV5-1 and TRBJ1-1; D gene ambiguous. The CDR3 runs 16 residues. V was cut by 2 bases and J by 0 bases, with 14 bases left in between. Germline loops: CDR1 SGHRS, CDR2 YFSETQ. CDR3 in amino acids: CASSFRSSLMNTEAFF. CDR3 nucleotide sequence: TGCGCCAGCAGCTTTAGGAGCTCTCTTATGAACACTGAAGCTTTCTTT.

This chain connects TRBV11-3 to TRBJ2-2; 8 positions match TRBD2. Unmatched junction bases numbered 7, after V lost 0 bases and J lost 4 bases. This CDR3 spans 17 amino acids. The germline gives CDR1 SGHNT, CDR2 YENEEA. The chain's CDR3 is CASSLDLGLAGTGELFF. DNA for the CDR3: TGTGCCAGCAGCTTAGATCTTGGGCTAGCGGGCACCGGGGAGCTGTTTTTT. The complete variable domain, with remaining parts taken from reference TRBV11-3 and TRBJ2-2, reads EAGVVQSPRYKIIEKKQPVAFWCNPISGHNTLYWYLQNLGQGPELLIRYENEEAVDDSQLPKDRFSAERLKGVDSTLKIQPAELGDSAVYLCASSLDLGLAGTGELFFGEGSRLTVL.

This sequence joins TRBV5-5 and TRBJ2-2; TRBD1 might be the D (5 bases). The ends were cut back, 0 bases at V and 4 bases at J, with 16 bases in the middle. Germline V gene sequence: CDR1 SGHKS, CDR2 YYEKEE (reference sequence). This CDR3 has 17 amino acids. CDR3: CASSLGGLPGGTGELFF. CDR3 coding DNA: TGTGCCAGCAGCTTGGGGGGCCTCCCCGGCGGCACCGGGGAGCTGTTTTTT.

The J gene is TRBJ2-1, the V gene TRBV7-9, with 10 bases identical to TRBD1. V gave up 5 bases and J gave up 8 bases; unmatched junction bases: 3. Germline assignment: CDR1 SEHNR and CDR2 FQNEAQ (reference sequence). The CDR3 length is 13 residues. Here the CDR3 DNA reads TGTGCCAGCAGCCGGGACAGGGGTCATGAGCAGTTCTTC. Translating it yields CASSRDRGHEQFF. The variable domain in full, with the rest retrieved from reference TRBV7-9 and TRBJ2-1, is DTGVSQNPRHKITKRGQNVTFRCDPISEHNRLYWYRQTLGQGPEFLTYFQNEAQLEKSRLLSDRFSAERPKGSFSTLEIQRTEQGDSAMYLCASSRDRGHEQFFGPGTRLTVL.

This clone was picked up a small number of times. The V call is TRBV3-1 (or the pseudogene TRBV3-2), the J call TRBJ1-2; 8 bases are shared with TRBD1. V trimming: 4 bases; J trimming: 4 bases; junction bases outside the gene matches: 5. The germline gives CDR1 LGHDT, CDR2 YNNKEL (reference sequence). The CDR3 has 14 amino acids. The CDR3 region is CASSRSDRAYGYTF. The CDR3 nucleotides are TGTGCCAGCAGCCGATCGGACAGGGCCTATGGCTACACCTTC.

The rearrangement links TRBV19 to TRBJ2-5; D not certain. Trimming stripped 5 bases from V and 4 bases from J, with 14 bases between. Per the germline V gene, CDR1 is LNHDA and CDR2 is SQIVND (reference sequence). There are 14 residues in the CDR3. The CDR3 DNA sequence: TGTGCCAGTAGTCTCCATCCGGGTTCAGAGACCCAGTACTTC. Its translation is CASSLHPGSETQYF.

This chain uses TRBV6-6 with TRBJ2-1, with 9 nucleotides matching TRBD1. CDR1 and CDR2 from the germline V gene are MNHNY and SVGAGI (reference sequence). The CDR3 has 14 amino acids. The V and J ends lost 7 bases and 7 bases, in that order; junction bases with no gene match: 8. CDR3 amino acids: CASILTGGSNEQFF. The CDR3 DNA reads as TGTGCCAGCATCCTGACAGGGGGATCGAATGAGCAGTTCTTC.